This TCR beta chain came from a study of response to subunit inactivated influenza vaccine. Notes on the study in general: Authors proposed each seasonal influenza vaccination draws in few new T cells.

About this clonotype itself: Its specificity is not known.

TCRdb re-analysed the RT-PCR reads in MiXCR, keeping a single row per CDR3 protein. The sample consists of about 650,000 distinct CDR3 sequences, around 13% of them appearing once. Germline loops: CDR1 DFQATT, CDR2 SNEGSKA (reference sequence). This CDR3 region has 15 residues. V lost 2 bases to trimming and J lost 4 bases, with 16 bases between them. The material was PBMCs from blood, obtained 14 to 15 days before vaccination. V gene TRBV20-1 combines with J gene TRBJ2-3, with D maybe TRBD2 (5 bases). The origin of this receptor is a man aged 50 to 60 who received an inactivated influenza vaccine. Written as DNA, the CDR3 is TGCAGTGCTAGAAGCGGTACCGAAACCGCAGATACGCAGTATTTT. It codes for CSARSGTETADTQYF.